This TCR beta chain is from a study of long-term antiretroviral therapy in people with HIV. Findings and limits, study-wide: Narrower CDR3 length ranges marked HIV repertoires relative to controls.

A note on this clone: Its target is not known.

Running of the v3.0 immunoSEQ assay took place at survey level. Sequencing was performed with immunoSEQ multiplex PCR; in TCRdb, only in-frame clones are kept and a portion is missing. The sample holds around 23,000 clones, under 90% seen once. Between the trimmed V and J ends, which lost 4 bases and 0 bases, there was a span of 9 bases. The germline V gene has CDR1 MGHDK and CDR2 SYGVNS. This CDR3 region has 14 residues. The TCR sequence derives from a woman aged 18-30 years with HIV. The source was unsorted PBMCs, collected at the start of antiretroviral therapy, before treatment. V is TRBV25-1 and J is TRBJ1-1; tentative D call: TRBD1 (5 bases). CDR3 sequence (DNA): TGTGCCAGCAGTGTCGGGGGGATGAACACTGAAGCTTTCTTT. This codes for CASSVGGMNTEAFF.